The entry below gives a single TCR beta chain sequence along with its context. The antigen is unknown. This sample includes further DNA sequences coding for the same CDR3. This sample stems from a study of shared clonotypes between healthy human individuals. Findings and caveats of the study: Large depth notwithstanding, sorted-subset sequencing proved incomplete by rarefaction. Clonotype sharing among donors, it was expected, would be affected by sequencing depth. Several donors had around 5% of their naive CD4 clonotypes in common.

The table came from immunoSEQ multiplex PCR; TCRdb's copy has only in-frame clones and leaves some out. The sample shows 640,000 or so clones, roughly 78% of them seen only once. V lost 2 bases and J lost 2, with 4 bases in between. Germline lookup yields CDR1 SGHRS and CDR2 YFSETQ. The CDR3 extends over 12 amino acids. Sequenced material: memory CD4+ T cells sorted from blood. Indicated subset: CD45RA-negative fraction. The chain combines TRBV5-1 with TRBJ2-5; D not resolved. The TCR sequence derives from a young woman in good health. The CDR3 region is CASSFPQETQYF. The CDR3 DNA is TGCGCCAGCAGCTTCCCGCAAGAGACCCAGTACTTC.